These 13 T cell receptor beta chains were all obtained from the same sample, sequenced in a study of cytomegalovirus exposure and HLA in healthy donors listed by TCRdb under 2017. The library was obtained by the immunoSEQ multiplex PCR assay. A mixture of 60 forward primers for TCR Vbeta segments and 13 reverse primers for TCR Jbeta segments was used in the multiplex PCR. TCRdb re-hosts the immuneACCESS table, in-frame sequences only. Its copies lack some clones; in the studies checked, an unresolved V gene accounts for under half of them, and the cause for the rest is not known. The table for this sample lists hundreds of thousands of clones; approximately 70% of them were counted only once. The biggest ten clones account for under 3% of the sample. The specimen sequenced was PBMCs. The origin of the receptors is a female donor in good health and CMV-seronegative.

The rearrangement uses TRBV25-1 and TRBJ1-3; 10 positions match TRBD1. Trimming removed 5 bases from V and 4 bases from J; junction bases left unmatched: 2. Germline V gene data show CDR1 as MGHDK and CDR2 as SYGVNS. The CDR3 extends over 14 amino acids. CDR3 in amino acids: CASSRQGAGNTIYF. The CDR3, as DNA: TGTGCCAGCAGTCGACAGGGGGCGGGAAACACCATATATTTT.

The chain combines TRBV18 with TRBJ1-5; the D is unclear. Germline assignment: CDR1 KGHSH and CDR2 LQKENI. Deletions cut 3 bases from V and 7 bases from J, with 13 bases between. The CDR3 covers 14 residues. CDR3 DNA sequence: TGTGCCAGCTCACCGTACGGGGATGAGCAGCCCCAGCATTTT. This encodes CASSPYGDEQPQHF.

This clone was observed a single time. The chain joins TRBV20-1 to TRBJ2-3; 7 bases line up with TRBD1. This CDR3 has 11 amino acids. Trimming removed 7 bases from V and 5 bases from J; junction bases left unmatched: 3. Per germline, CDR1 DFQATT and CDR2 SNEGSKA (reference sequence). The CDR3 spells CSGQGVDTQYF. CDR3 nucleotide sequence: TGCAGTGGACAGGGAGTAGATACGCAGTATTTT.

Concerning this clone itself: Other DNA sequences within the sample encode an identical CDR3. The chain has TRBV9 and TRBJ2-4; perhaps TRBD1 as D (6 bases). The CDR3 consists of 14 residues. CDR1 SGDLS and CDR2 YYNGEE come from the germline V gene. Trimming stripped 4 bases from V and 2 bases from J, with 10 bases between. The CDR3 loop is CASSSTGTKNIQYF. The CDR3 DNA sequence: TGTGCCAGCAGCTCTACAGGGACCAAAAACATTCAGTACTTC.

This clone appeared a few times. This chain links TRBV5-1 with TRBJ1-1, with a weak D call TRBD1 (5 bases). Trimming removed 4 bases from V and 1 base from J, with 11 bases in between. The germline V gene has CDR1 SGHRS and CDR2 YFSETQ. The CDR3 length is 14 residues. CDR3 DNA sequence: TGCGCCAGCAGCGCTTCTGGGGCGAACACTGAAGCTTTCTTT. Translated, it gives CASSASGANTEAFF.

The chain uses TRBV18 and TRBJ2-5, with 10 bases fitting TRBD2. The length of the CDR3 is 16 residues. The trim removed 3 bases at V and 5 bases at J, leaving 9 bases unmatched. CDR1 is KGHSH, CDR2 LQKENI, per germline. CDR3 in amino acids: CASSPVLAGGGETQYF. The CDR3 DNA follows: TGTGCCAGCTCACCGGTTTTAGCGGGAGGCGGGGAGACCCAGTACTTC.

V gene TRBV2 combines with J gene TRBJ1-1; 7 bases fit TRBD1. The CDR3 contains 15 residues. Trimming cost V 6 bases and J 1 base; bases outside gene matches: 8. Germline V lookup: CDR1 SNHLY, CDR2 FYNNEI. The CDR3 sequence: CASSQGQLPNTEAFF. The CDR3 DNA reads TGTGCCAGCAGCCAGGGACAGCTCCCGAACACTGAAGCTTTCTTT.

The V and J genes are TRBV7-9 and TRBJ1-6, with a tentative D call TRBD1 (5 bases). The CDR3 covers 16 residues. CDR1 is SEHNR and CDR2 is FQNEAQ in the germline V gene (reference sequence). Trimming removed 2 bases from V and 9 bases from J, with 17 bases in between. This CDR3 is CASSLSGWDRGSPLHF. The CDR3 DNA reads as TGTGCCAGCAGCTTATCCGGGTGGGATAGGGGTTCACCCCTCCACTTT.

This clone was picked up a small number of times. The V and J genes are TRBV28 and TRBJ2-7, with 9 bases fitting TRBD1. The V segment lost 5 bases and the J segment 6 bases; nucleotides outside the gene matches: 5. This CDR3 region has 13 residues. Germline loops: CDR1 MDHEN, CDR2 SYDVKM. The CDR3 here is CASSDDRGVEQYF. CDR3 bases: TGTGCCAGCAGTGATGACAGGGGGGTCGAGCAGTACTTC.

The V call is TRBV28, the J call TRBJ1-2; D unresolved. V was trimmed by 7 bases and J by 8 bases, leaving 14 bases between them. The CDR3 spans 12 residues. Germline V gene data show CDR1 as MDHEN and CDR2 as SYDVKM. DNA for the CDR3: TGTGCCAGCAAAACGGGAAAGGACGGCTACACCTTC. This codes for CASKTGKDGYTF.

This chain connects TRBV5-1 to TRBJ2-7; 8 bases map to TRBD2. This CDR3 has 19 residues. V shed 4 bases, J shed 5 bases, and the junction held 23 bases outside the gene matches. Germline CDR1 reads SGHRS; CDR2 reads YFSETQ. Here the CDR3 reads CASSAHPTERTSSVHEQYF. Written as DNA, the CDR3 is TGCGCCAGCAGCGCACATCCTACCGAAAGGACTAGCTCGGTCCACGAGCAGTACTTC.

The V and J genes are TRBV19 and TRBJ2-6, with 11 bases that match TRBD1. Germline CDR1 and CDR2: LNHDA and SQIVND (reference sequence). V shed 3 bases and J 4 bases; nucleotides not matched to a gene: 5. CDR3 length: 17 residues. As DNA, the CDR3 is TGTGCCAGTAGTATCAGGACAGGGGGCTCCGGGGCCAACGTCCTGACTTTC. This codes for CASSIRTGGSGANVLTF.

The CDR3 spells CASSQELAGVRLEDTGELFF. In nucleotides, the CDR3 is TGCGCCAGCAGCCAAGAATTAGCGGGAGTGCGTTTAGAGGACACCGGGGAGCTGTTTTTT. This sequence joins TRBV4-1 and TRBJ2-2; 9 positions match TRBD2. This CDR3 is built from 20 residues. The J segment lost 3 bases and the V segment lost 0 bases, leaving 14 bases of the junction unmatched. Germline loops: CDR1 MGHRA, CDR2 YSYEKL.